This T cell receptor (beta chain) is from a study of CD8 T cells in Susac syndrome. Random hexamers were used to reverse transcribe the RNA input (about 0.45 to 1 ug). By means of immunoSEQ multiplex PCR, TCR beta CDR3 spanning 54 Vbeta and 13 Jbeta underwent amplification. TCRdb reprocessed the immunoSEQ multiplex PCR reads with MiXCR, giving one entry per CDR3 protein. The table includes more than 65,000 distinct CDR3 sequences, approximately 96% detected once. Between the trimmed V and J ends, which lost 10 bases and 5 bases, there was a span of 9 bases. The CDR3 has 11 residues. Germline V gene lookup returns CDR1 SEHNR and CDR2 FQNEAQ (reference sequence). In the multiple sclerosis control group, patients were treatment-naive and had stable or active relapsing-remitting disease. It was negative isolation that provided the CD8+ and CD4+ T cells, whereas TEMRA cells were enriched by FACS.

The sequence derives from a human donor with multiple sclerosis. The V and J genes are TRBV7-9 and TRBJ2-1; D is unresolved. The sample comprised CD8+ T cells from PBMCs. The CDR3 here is CAIEADNEQFF. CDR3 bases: TGTGCCATCGAGGCCGACAATGAGCAGTTCTTC.